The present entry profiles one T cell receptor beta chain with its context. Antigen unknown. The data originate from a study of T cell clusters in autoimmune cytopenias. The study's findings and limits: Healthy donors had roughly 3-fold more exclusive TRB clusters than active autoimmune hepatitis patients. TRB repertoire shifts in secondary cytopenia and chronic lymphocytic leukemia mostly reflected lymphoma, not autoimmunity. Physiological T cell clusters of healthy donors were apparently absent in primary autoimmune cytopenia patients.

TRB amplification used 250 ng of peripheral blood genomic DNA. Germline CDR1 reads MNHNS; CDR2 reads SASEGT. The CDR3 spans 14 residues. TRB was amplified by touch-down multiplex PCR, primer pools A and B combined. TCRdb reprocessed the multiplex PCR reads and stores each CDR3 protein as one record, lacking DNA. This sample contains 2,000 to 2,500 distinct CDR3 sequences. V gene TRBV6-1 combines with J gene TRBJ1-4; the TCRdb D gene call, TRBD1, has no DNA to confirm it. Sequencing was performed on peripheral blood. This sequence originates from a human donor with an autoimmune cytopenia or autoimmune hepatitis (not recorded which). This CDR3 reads CASFVRQGYEKLFF.